This T cell receptor (beta chain) is drawn from a study of T cell repertoires in cytomegalovirus infection. MiXCR, run by TCRdb on the reads, gives a single entry per CDR3 protein. The data show 650,000 to 850,000 distinct CDR3 sequences, with 25% to 35% seen just once and roughly 14% held by the top ten. This clonotype was seen once. Its antigen is still unknown. One end of the junction varies from germline; a read error may be responsible. The CDR3 is 14 residues long. CDR1 and CDR2 (germline): MNHEY, SMNVEV (reference sequence). V is TRBV27 and J is TRBJ1-2; D is unclear. The source was cultured CD8+ T cells from PBMCs, collected from culture after CMV antigen stimulation. The clonotype originates from a human donor in good health (CMV status not recorded). Some clones in this sample may be carry-over from other donors' samples. CDR3 region: CASSLLLSPGGYAF. The CDR3 DNA reads as TGTGCCAGCAGCCTACTCTTATCCCCGGGTGGCTACGCCTTC.